Listed below are T cell receptor beta chains from one sample, sequenced in a study of quantifying T cell responses using KT2 cells. Using its own MiXCR run on the UMI-ligation and nested PCR reads, TCRdb lists one record per CDR3 protein. Of roughly 50,000 distinct CDR3 sequences in the sample, 9% to 15% are singletons; the top ten hold 9.4%. The sequenced sample consisted of PBMCs spiked with cells of the T cell clone KT2. These receptors came from a human donor. CDR3s include the opening cysteine and the closing phenylalanine or tryptophan. A D gene is named only where the DNA matches it firmly. Not all rows give a size; the values are once, few, many and, for expanded clones, a class.

V gene,clone size,J gene,D gene,CDR3 DNA,CDR3 protein
TRBV7-2,.,TRBJ2-7,.,TGTGCCAGCAGCCTCGGGAGAGTCAACGAGCAGTACTTC,CASSLGRVNEQYF
TRBV27,few,TRBJ1-4,TRBD1,TGTGCCAGCAGTCCGGGACAGGGGCTGGGGAAACTGTTTTTT,CASSPGQGLGKLFF
TRBV24-1,.,TRBJ1-1,.,TGTGCCACCCGCAGATATCAGAACACTGAAGCTTTCTTT,CATRRYQNTEAFF
TRBV7-9,few,TRBJ2-5,TRBD1,TGTGCCAGCAGCCCTGGGGGACAGGTGAGAGAGACCCAGTACTTC,CASSPGGQVRETQYF
TRBV18,.,TRBJ1-4,.,TGTGCCAGCTCACCCTCCCAGCCTGCAACTAATGAAAAACTGTTTTTT,CASSPSQPATNEKLFF
TRBV12-3/TRBV12-4,.,TRBJ1-6,.,TGTGCCAGCAGTTCTCTAAATTCACCCCTCCACTTT,CASSSLNSPLHF
TRBV6-6,.,TRBJ1-6,.,TGTGCCAGCAGTTACAAGGGGGGGAGCTCACCCCTCCACTTT,CASSYKGGSSPLHF
TRBV7-2,many,TRBJ1-5,.,TGTGCCAGCAGCTTAGGTGGTTATAGCAATCAGCCCCAGCATTTT,CASSLGGYSNQPQHF
TRBV5-1,few,TRBJ2-1,.,TGCGCCAGCAGCTTACTTATCTCCTACAATGAGCAGTTCTTC,CASSLLISYNEQFF
TRBV20-1,.,TRBJ2-3,TRBD2,TGCAGTGCTCCTTTTAGAGCGGGGGGGCCGGGCACAGATACGCAGTATTTT,CSAPFRAGGPGTDTQYF
TRBV12-3/TRBV12-4,.,TRBJ1-4,.,TGTGCCAGCAGTTTAGTACCAACAACTAATGAAAAACTGTTTTTT,CASSLVPTTNEKLFF
TRBV18,few,TRBJ2-5,.,TGTGCCAGCTCACCTTCAATGGACAGTCTCTTGGAGACCCAGTACTTC,CASSPSMDSLLETQYF
TRBV20-1,many,TRBJ1-5,TRBD1,TGCAGTGCTAGAGCCCAGACAGGGAGTCAGCCCCAGCATTTT,CSARAQTGSQPQHF
TRBV29-1,.,TRBJ2-3,.,TGCAGCGTTGAAGATCCTCTGCAGCGGGCCACAGATACGCAGTATTTT,CSVEDPLQRATDTQYF
TRBV20-1,few,TRBJ1-5,TRBD1,TGCAGTGCTAGATCAGGGGGGGATCAGCCCCAGCATTTT,CSARSGGDQPQHF
TRBV7-2,.,TRBJ2-1,.,TGTGCCAGCAGCTTAATACACCCCTACAATGAGCAGTTCTTC,CASSLIHPYNEQFF
TRBV9,few,TRBJ2-5,TRBD2,TGTGCCAGCAGCGTAGGGCCTCTGGGGGGGGAGACCCAGTACTTC,CASSVGPLGGETQYF
TRBV4-1,.,TRBJ1-5,.,TGCGCCAGCAGCCAAGATATGTTCCGGGTTAGCAATCAGCCCCAGCATTTT,CASSQDMFRVSNQPQHF
TRBV12-3/TRBV12-4,many,TRBJ1-4,TRBD1,TGTGCCAGCAGTTTGGCAGGGGGTGGAAAACTGTTTTTT,CASSLAGGGKLFF
TRBV29-1,.,TRBJ1-3,.,TGCAGCGTTGATTCGGGGTTCGGAAACACCATATATTTT,CSVDSGFGNTIYF
TRBV7-9,few,TRBJ2-3,.,TGTGCCAGCAGCTTAGGTCTTCGAAGGGACTCCCTCACAGATACGCAGTATTTT,CASSLGLRRDSLTDTQYF
TRBV4-2,.,TRBJ2-1,TRBD2,TGTGCCAGCAGCCAAGATCTCGGGGGGCGGGAGGGTGAGCAGTTCTTC,CASSQDLGGREGEQFF
TRBV7-9,many,TRBJ2-4,.,TGTGCCAGCAGCTCCAAAAACATTCAGTACTTC,CASSSKNIQYF
TRBV12-3/TRBV12-4,few,TRBJ2-6,.,TGTGCCAGCAGTCTACGGTCGTCTGGGGCCAACGTCCTGACTTTC,CASSLRSSGANVLTF
TRBV2,.,TRBJ1-1,TRBD1,TGTGCCAGCCGGACAGGGGGTTCCACTGAAGCTTTCTTT,CASRTGGSTEAFF
TRBV14,.,TRBJ2-1,.,TGTGCCAGCAGCCAAGACTGGGGGAGGTTGTACAATGAGCAGTTCTTC,CASSQDWGRLYNEQFF
TRBV2,.,TRBJ2-7,.,TGTGCCAGCAGTGGGATGCAGTCCTACGAGCAGTACTTC,CASSGMQSYEQYF
TRBV10-2,many,TRBJ2-7,.,TGCGCCAGCACCGCTAGCCCGGGGAGGCGGGCCTACGAGCAGTACTTC,CASTASPGRRAYEQYF
TRBV25-1,many,TRBJ2-7,.,TGTGCCAGCAGTGACCGTGGGGCGCCCTACGAGCAGTACTTC,CASSDRGAPYEQYF
TRBV5-8,.,TRBJ2-4,TRBD1,TGTGCCAGCAGCCAACAGGGGGCAGCCAAAAACATTCAGTACTTC,CASSQQGAAKNIQYF
TRBV2,many,TRBJ2-1,.,TGTGCCAGCATTGAGGGGTCCAACTGGAGCAGTCGGCAGTTCTTC,CASIEGSNWSSRQFF
TRBV6-1,.,TRBJ2-4,.,TGTGCCAGCAGTGAGCTGACTTTAGCCAAAAACATTCAGTACTTC,CASSELTLAKNIQYF
TRBV15,few,TRBJ1-2,TRBD1,TGTGCCACCAGCAGAGATAGGACAGGGTCGTATGGCTACACCTTC,CATSRDRTGSYGYTF
TRBV5-6,few,TRBJ2-1,.,TGTGCCAGCGGTGTCTCGGCGGGGTACAATGAGCAGTTCTTC,CASGVSAGYNEQFF
TRBV2,.,TRBJ1-6,.,TGTGCCAGCAGTGAAGGACAGGTTAATTCACCCCTCCACTTT,CASSEGQVNSPLHF
TRBV10-3,few,TRBJ2-7,.,TGTGCCATCAGTGAGCGATACGAGCAGTACTTC,CAISERYEQYF
TRBV7-3,.,TRBJ2-5,.,TGTGCCAGCAGCCCCCGGGTTGTGGGGACCCAGTACTTC,CASSPRVVGTQYF
TRBV19,.,TRBJ1-1,.,TGTGCCAGTAGTACACAGCCGGGCACTGAAGCTTTCTTT,CASSTQPGTEAFF
TRBV12-3/TRBV12-4,many,TRBJ2-7,TRBD2,TGTGCCAGCAGTTTAGGAGGACTAGCGGGAATCAACGAGCAGTACTTC,CASSLGGLAGINEQYF
TRBV7-2,few,TRBJ2-5,TRBD2,TGTGCCAGCAGCTCCTTGAGCGGGGGCCAAGAGACCCAGTACTTC,CASSSLSGGQETQYF
TRBV6-6,few,TRBJ2-3,.,TGTGCCAGCAGTCCCCAGGCAGATACGCAGTATTTT,CASSPQADTQYF